Below are 19 T cell receptor beta chains sequenced from a single sample in a study of T cells after yellow fever vaccination. TCRdb reprocessed the 5' RACE reads with MiXCR, giving one entry per CDR3 protein. The table lists 450,000 to 600,000 distinct CDR3 sequences, about a sixth of them singletons. Sequencing was performed on PBMCs, taken about 5 days after the first yellow fever vaccination. The source is a man younger than 35 who received the YFV17D yellow fever vaccine.

This clonotype was counted at least ten times. This chain connects TRBV6-5 to TRBJ1-6; D might be TRBD1 (5 bases). Per germline, CDR1 MNHEY and CDR2 SVGAGI. The CDR3 is 14 amino acids. V shed 6 bases and J shed 5 bases, with 11 bases lying between them. CDR3 residues: CASSVDRDNSPLHF. CDR3 bases: TGTGCCAGCAGCGTCGACAGAGATAATTCACCCCTCCACTTT.

The chain carries TRBV4-1 and TRBJ2-5, with 10 bases lining up with TRBD2. Germline V gene sequence: CDR1 MGHRA, CDR2 YSYEKL. The CDR3 length is 14 residues. V trimming: 5 bases; J trimming: 2 bases; junction bases outside the gene matches: 2. CDR3 residues: CASSGLAEQETQYF. CDR3 bases: TGCGCCAGCAGCGGACTAGCGGAACAAGAGACCCAGTACTTC.

This clonotype has just a few counts. V usage is TRBV5-1 and J usage is TRBJ2-5; 12 bases line up with TRBD2. V was pared by 1 base and J by 4 bases, with 8 bases of the junction left unmatched. The CDR3 has 17 residues. In germline, CDR1 is SGHRS, CDR2 YFSETQ. CDR3 coding DNA: TGCGCCAGCAGCTTGAGCCTAGCGGGGGGGCCAGGAGAGACCCAGTACTTC. It codes for CASSLSLAGGPGETQYF.

This CDR3 reads CATSRDRGTGSYEQYV. The CDR3 DNA is TGTGCCACCAGCAGAGATAGGGGGACAGGGTCCTACGAGCAGTACGTC. The chain is built from TRBV15 and TRBJ2-7, with 9 nucleotides matching TRBD1. Germline V gene data show CDR1 as LNHNV and CDR2 as YYDKDF (reference sequence). With V trimmed by 0 bases and J by 1 base, 4 bases remained unmatched. This CDR3 contains 16 residues.

This clonotype was recorded once. The chain couples TRBV7-6 to TRBJ2-1; D may match TRBD1 or TRBD2 (5 bases each). V was clipped by 3 bases and J by 5 bases, with 14 bases between them. Germline-derived CDR1 and CDR2 are SGHVS and FNYEAQ. This CDR3 spans 15 amino acids. CDR3 coding DNA: TGTGCCAGCAGCTTCGGGACCCCGGCCAACAATGAGCAGTTCTTC. Amino acid sequence: CASSFGTPANNEQFF.

This clonotype was counted only a few times. The chain employs TRBV5-6 and TRBJ1-2; D perhaps matches TRBD1 (5 bases). The CDR3 totals 15 residues. V lost 3 bases and J 2 bases, leaving 14 bases between the germline ends. CDR1 and CDR2 from the germline V gene are SGHDT and YYEEEE. The CDR3 DNA follows: TGTGCCAGCAGCTCAGGGTGGTTAGGGAACTATGGCTACACCTTC. Protein product: CASSSGWLGNYGYTF.

This chain joins TRBV29-1 and TRBJ1-1; tentatively, D is TRBD1 (6 bases). Per germline, CDR1 SQVTM and CDR2 ANQGSEA. The CDR3 runs to 12 residues. V dropped 4 bases and J dropped 5 bases, with 11 bases sitting between them. In nucleotides, the CDR3 is TGCAGCGTTGCCAGGGGCGAGACTGAAGCTTTCTTT. Its protein is CSVARGETEAFF.

The sample holds a few counts of this clonotype. The chain combines TRBV7-8 with TRBJ2-5; 9 nucleotides match TRBD2. Germline CDR1 is SGHVS and CDR2 is FQNEAQ. V shed 6 bases, J shed 4 bases, and the junction held 15 bases outside the gene matches. CDR3 length equals 17 residues. The CDR3 nucleotides are TGTGCCAGCAGTTACCTCGGGCTAGCGGGGAGAAGAGAGACCCAGTACTTC. Translation: CASSYLGLAGRRETQYF.

This clonotype has more than one count but fewer than ten. V and J are TRBV5-4 and TRBJ1-1, with D unclear. Trimming took 4 bases from V and 7 from J, leaving 14 bases between them. The CDR3 length is 13 residues. Per germline, CDR1 SGHNT and CDR2 YYREEE (reference sequence). The CDR3 region is CASSRGGRDEAFF. CDR3 DNA sequence: TGTGCCAGCAGCCGAGGCGGGCGGGATGAAGCTTTCTTT.

Note on this clonotype: This could be a read error, since a much larger clone is one nucleotide away. V and J are TRBV24-1 and TRBJ2-3, with D maybe TRBD2 (6 bases). CDR1 is KGHDR, CDR2 SFDVKD, per germline. V was trimmed by 4 bases and J by 4 bases, leaving 14 bases between them. The CDR3 consists of 15 residues. The CDR3, as DNA: TGTGCCACCAGTGACCCCCTCGGGGGTCCAGATACGCAGTATTTT. Translating it yields CATSDPLGGPDTQYF.

This clonotype was counted between two and nine times. The genes are TRBV4-3 and TRBJ2-3, with D possibly matching TRBD1 (7 bases). The germline CDR1 and CDR2 sequences are LGHNA and YSLEER. The V end was cut by 4 bases, the J end by 3 bases, with 14 bases between. This CDR3 has 15 amino acids. CDR3 DNA sequence: TGCGCCAGCAGCCCTCAGGGGGGCCGGACAGATACGCAGTATTTT. This gives the protein CASSPQGGRTDTQYF.

This clonotype has just a few counts. This chain joins TRBV10-3 and TRBJ1-2, with TRBD1 as a possible D gene (6 bases). V was cut by 4 bases and J by 1 base, with 7 bases left in between. Germline assignment: CDR1 ENHRY and CDR2 SYGVKD. The CDR3 length is 13 residues. CDR3: CAISGQVNYGYTF. CDR3 in DNA: TGTGCCATCAGTGGACAGGTTAACTATGGCTACACCTTC.

This clonotype was observed a few times. The CDR3 reads CASSLSGSIYGYTF. In DNA form, the CDR3 reads TGTGCCAGCAGTTTAAGTGGCAGCATCTATGGCTACACCTTC. The chain links TRBV12-3 or TRBV12-4 to TRBJ1-2; D is uncertain. Trimming shortened V by 2 bases and J by 4 bases, and 11 bases separated the two germline ends. The CDR3 spans 14 residues.

This chain connects TRBV29-1 to TRBJ2-2, with 9 bases matching TRBD1. Germline V lookup: CDR1 SQVTM, CDR2 ANQGSEA. Germline trimming cut 7 bases from V and 6 bases from J; bases unmatched to any gene: 9. This CDR3 comprises 14 residues. The CDR3 sequence: CSALTGGSAGELFF. The CDR3 region has the DNA TGCAGCGCGCTAACAGGGGGCTCCGCCGGGGAGCTGTTTTTT.

The chain combines TRBV20-1 with TRBJ2-5; D may be TRBD2 (5 bases). Trimming shortened V by 2 bases and J by 2 bases, and 15 bases separated the two germline ends. The length of the CDR3 is 15 residues. Germline assignment: CDR1 DFQATT and CDR2 SNEGSKA (reference sequence). CDR3 in DNA: TGCAGTGCTAGAAACCAAACGGGAATTCAAGAGACCCAGTACTTC. This encodes CSARNQTGIQETQYF.

This clonotype has just a few counts. This chain joins TRBV6-1 and TRBJ2-2; no clear D. V dropped 8 bases and J dropped 1 base, with 8 bases sitting between them. CDR3 length: 13 amino acids. Germline V gives CDR1 MNHNS, CDR2 SASEGT. The CDR3, as DNA: TGTGCCAGCGGACGTCAGAACACCGGGGAGCTGTTTTTT. Amino acid sequence: CASGRQNTGELFF.

The sample holds many counts of this clonotype. The chain has TRBV20-1 and TRBJ2-3, with no clear D. Germline lookup yields CDR1 DFQATT and CDR2 SNEGSKA (reference sequence). The V end lost 6 bases, the J end lost 5 bases, and 12 bases lay between the germline ends. This CDR3 spans 12 amino acids. CDR3 nucleotide sequence: TGCAGTGCGCGCGAGTGGGGAGATACGCAGTATTTT. Protein: CSAREWGDTQYF.

This clonotype was seen only a few times. J is TRBJ1-2 and V is TRBV7-2; D perhaps matches TRBD1 (6 bases). Trimming left V 2 bases short and J 0 bases short, with 16 bases between. The CDR3 spans 17 residues. Germline V gene lookup returns CDR1 SGHTA and CDR2 FQGNSA. In nucleotides, the CDR3 is TGTGCCAGCAGCTTACCTGCTTCGGGGGCGCCTAACTATGGCTACACCTTC. Encoded protein: CASSLPASGAPNYGYTF. Together with reference TRBV7-2 and TRBJ1-2, the CDR3 gives the full variable domain: GAGVSQSPSNKVTEKGKDVELRCDPISGHTALYWYRQSLGQGLEFLIYFQGNSAPDKSGLPSDRFSAERTGGSVSTLTIQRTQQEDSAVYLCASSLPASGAPNYGYTFGSGTRLTVV.

This clonotype was picked up a small number of times. The chain joins TRBV25-1 to TRBJ1-1; D is perhaps TRBD1 (6 bases). The germline V gene encodes CDR1 MGHDK and CDR2 SYGVNS. This CDR3 contains 14 residues. The V and J ends lost 8 bases and 2 bases respectively, with 15 bases between them. The CDR3 loop is CASELGGGNTEAFF. The CDR3 nucleotides are TGTGCCAGCGAGCTAGGGGGAGGAAACACTGAAGCTTTCTTT.